This T cell receptor (beta chain) derives from a study of cytomegalovirus exposure and HLA in healthy donors. The wider study: There were approximately 400 genotyped donors. Of these, roughly 80% fell in the genetic ancestry cluster associated with self-reported Caucasian donors.

PCR used 60 Vbeta primers and 13 Jbeta primers. Using immunoSEQ multiplex PCR, the repertoire was profiled, and TCRdb retains in-frame clones only, with some absent. Seen here are 140,000 or so clones, about 74% observed once, and the top ten hold 1.5% to 2%. Overall study findings and caveats: Presence/absence comparisons presumed near-even sequencing depth among donors. Being productive about 90% or about 30% of the time was typical of most TCR beta V segments in an earlier analysis.

Each of the donors was a healthy bone marrow donor. This clone was picked up a small number of times. Its antigen is undetermined. CDR1 is WNHNN and CDR2 is SYGVQD in the germline V gene (reference sequence). Trimming removed 0 bases at V and 4 bases at J, with 9 bases between. The length of the CDR3 is 14 residues. The rearrangement links TRBV10-1 to TRBJ1-2, with D possibly TRBD1 on 6 matching bases. This receptor was taken from a woman in her thirties or forties in good health and CMV-seronegative. The sequenced material came from PBMCs. The CDR3 here is CASSESSTGYGYTF. The CDR3 DNA sequence: TGCGCCAGCAGTGAGTCGTCGACAGGCTATGGCTACACCTTC.